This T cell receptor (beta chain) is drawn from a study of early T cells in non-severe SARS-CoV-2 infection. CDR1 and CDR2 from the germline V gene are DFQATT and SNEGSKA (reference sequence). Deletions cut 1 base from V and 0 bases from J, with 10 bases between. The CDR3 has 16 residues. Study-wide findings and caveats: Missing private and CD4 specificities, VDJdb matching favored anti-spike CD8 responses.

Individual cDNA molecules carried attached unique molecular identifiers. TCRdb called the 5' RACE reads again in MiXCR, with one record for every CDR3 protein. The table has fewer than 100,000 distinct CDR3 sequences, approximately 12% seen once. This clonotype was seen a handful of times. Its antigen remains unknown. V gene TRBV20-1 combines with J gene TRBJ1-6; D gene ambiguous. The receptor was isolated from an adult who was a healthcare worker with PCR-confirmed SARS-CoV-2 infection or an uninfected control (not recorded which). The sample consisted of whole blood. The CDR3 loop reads CSARGVRSSYNSPLHF. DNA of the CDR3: TGCAGTGCTAGAGGAGTAAGGAGCTCCTATAATTCACCCCTCCACTTT.